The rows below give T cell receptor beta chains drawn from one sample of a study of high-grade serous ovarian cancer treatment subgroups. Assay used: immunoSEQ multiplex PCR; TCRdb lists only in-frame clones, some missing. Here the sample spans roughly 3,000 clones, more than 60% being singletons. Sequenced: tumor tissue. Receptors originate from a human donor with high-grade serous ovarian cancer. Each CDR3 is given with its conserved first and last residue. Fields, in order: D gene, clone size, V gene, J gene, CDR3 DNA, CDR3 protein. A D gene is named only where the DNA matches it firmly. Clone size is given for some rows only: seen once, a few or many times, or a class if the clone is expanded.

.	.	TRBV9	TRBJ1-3	TGTGCCAGCAGCGACGGGAGCTCTGGAAACACCATATATTTT	CASSDGSSGNTIYF
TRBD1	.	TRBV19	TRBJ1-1	TGTGCCAGTAGTGCACAGGGGGTTTACACTGAAGCTTTCTTT	CASSAQGVYTEAFF
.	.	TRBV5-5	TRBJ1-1	TGTGCCAGCAGTTCAACAGAGAACACTGAAGCTTTCTTT	CASSSTENTEAFF
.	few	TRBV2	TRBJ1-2	TGTGCCAGCAGTGAAACAGGGTTGGGAGGCTACACCTTC	CASSETGLGGYTF
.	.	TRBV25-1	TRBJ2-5	TGTGCCAGCAGTGACTTGGGGGGAAATAAAGAGACCCAGTACTTC	CASSDLGGNKETQYF
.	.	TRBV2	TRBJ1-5	TGTGCCAGCAGTGAACACGGGGTAGGAAATCAGCCCCAGCATTTT	CASSEHGVGNQPQHF
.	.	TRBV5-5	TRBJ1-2	TGTGCCAGCAGCTTTTCCGACATAGCCTATGGCTACACCTTC	CASSFSDIAYGYTF
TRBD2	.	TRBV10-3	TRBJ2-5	TGTGCCATCAGTGCCGGGACTAGCGAGGAGACCCAGTACTTC	CAISAGTSEETQYF
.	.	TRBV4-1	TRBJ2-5	TGCGCCAGCAGCCACCTGACCCAACCGGAGACCCAGTACTTC	CASSHLTQPETQYF
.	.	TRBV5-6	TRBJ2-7	TGTGCCAGCAGCTTGGAACCGGGCCCCTTCTACGAGCAGTACTTC	CASSLEPGPFYEQYF